Presented here are 5 T cell receptor beta chains from one specimen sequenced in a study of cytomegalovirus exposure and HLA in healthy donors. The PCR had 60 Vbeta and 13 Jbeta primers. Profiled with immunoSEQ multiplex PCR; TCRdb holds only in-frame clones, not every one. In the table there are 140,000 to 150,000 clones, 77% of which are singletons. Sequencing input: PBMCs. The receptors here all came from a male donor in good health and CMV-seronegative.

The chain has TRBV7-2 and TRBJ1-3; TRBD1 aligns across 7 bases. The ends lost 2 bases at V and 4 bases at J; junction bases unmatched: 8. The CDR3 is 16 residues long. Germline loops: CDR1 SGHTA, CDR2 FQGNSA. In DNA form, the CDR3 reads TGTGCCAGCAGCTTACGCGTGACAGGGATAGGAAACACCATATATTTT. It yields the protein CASSLRVTGIGNTIYF.

This sequence joins TRBV28 and TRBJ2-7, with a weak D call TRBD1 (6 bases). V lost 11 bases, J lost 5 bases, and 13 bases lay in between. CDR3 length equals 11 residues. CDR1 MDHEN and CDR2 SYDVKM come from the germline V gene. The CDR3 sequence: CAANHRDEQYF. CDR3 coding DNA: TGTGCCGCCAACCACAGGGACGAGCAGTACTTC.

The rearrangement links TRBV19 to TRBJ1-1; 9 nucleotides line up with TRBD1. Germline CDR1 LNHDA, CDR2 SQIVND (reference sequence). Trimming took 6 bases from V and 6 from J; bases not matched to a gene: 8. This CDR3 has 14 amino acids. CDR3 sequence (DNA): TGTGCCAGTAGGGCACAGGGGGCTAGGTCTGAAGCTTTCTTT. Protein sequence: CASRAQGARSEAFF.

V and J are TRBV7-2 and TRBJ1-2; 8 bases fit TRBD1. CDR1 is SGHTA, CDR2 FQGNSA, per germline. The CDR3 spans 14 residues. With V trimmed by 4 bases and J by 1 base, 2 bases remained unmatched. CDR3 sequence reads: CASSSGQGNYGYTF. The CDR3 bases are TGTGCCAGCAGCTCCGGACAGGGTAACTATGGCTACACCTTC.

The V call is TRBV30, the J call TRBJ1-3; D uncertain. CDR1 GTSNPN and CDR2 SVGIG come from the germline V gene (reference sequence). This CDR3 contains 11 residues. V dropped 8 bases and J dropped 0 bases, with 5 bases sitting between them. The CDR3 DNA sequence: TGTGCCATATCCTCTGGAAACACCATATATTTT. Translation gives CAISSGNTIYF.